One sample yielded the 15 T cell receptor beta chains listed below, sequenced in a study of T cells in Graves' hyperthyroidism and ophthalmopathy. The CDR3 regions of TCR beta were amplified from RNA transcripts. The HTBI primer set was used in a first-round RT-PCR of the TCR CDR3. One entry per CDR3 protein, called by TCRdb with MiXCR from the multiplex PCR reads. The table lists hundreds of thousands of distinct CDR3 sequences, 16% of them singletons. The sequencing input was blood. Source of these receptors: a woman aged 18 to 35 with Graves' hyperthyroidism.

This clonotype was recorded many times. The CDR3 region has the DNA TGTGCCAGCAGTGAAAGGTCTAGGGGTTTGGCTGAAGCTTTCTTT. It is translated as CASSERSRGLAEAFF. V is TRBV2 and J is TRBJ1-1; D is perhaps TRBD1 (5 bases). Germline V gene data show CDR1 as SNHLY and CDR2 as FYNNEI. The V and J ends lost 2 bases and 6 bases respectively, with 16 bases between them. The CDR3 contains 15 residues.

Many counts were recorded for this clonotype. The rearrangement uses TRBV12-3 or TRBV12-4 and TRBJ1-1; TRBD1 agrees at 7 bases. V lost 5 bases, J lost 0 bases, and 21 bases stayed unmatched. The CDR3 has 20 residues. The DNA of the CDR3 is TGTGCCAGCAGTCCATCCCCCGGCTGGGAGACAGGGTCTGTGAACACTGAAGCTTTCTTT. Translating gives CASSPSPGWETGSVNTEAFF.

This clonotype was detected a few times. V gene TRBV3-1 combines with J gene TRBJ2-7, with 9 bases matching TRBD2. The junction had 8 bases not matched to a gene; V was cut back by 3 bases and J by 5 bases. This CDR3 has 15 amino acids. Per the germline V gene, CDR1 is LGHDT and CDR2 is YNNKEL (reference sequence). CDR3 amino acids: CASSHGGGGRDEQYF. As DNA, the CDR3 is TGTGCCAGCAGCCATGGTGGGGGCGGGAGGGACGAGCAGTACTTC.

Concerning this clonotype itself: A clone one base away is much larger, so this may be a read error. The rearrangement uses TRBV20-1 and TRBJ2-3; TRBD2 aligns across 11 bases. The V gene end was trimmed by 5 bases and the J gene end by 5 bases; junction bases not matched to a gene: 6. The germline V gene encodes CDR1 DFQATT and CDR2 SNEGSKA (reference sequence). The CDR3 is made up of 14 amino acids. The CDR3 sequence: CSAPTSGSRDTQYF. CDR3 bases: TGCAGTGCTCCTACTAGCGGGAGTAGAGATACGCAGTATTTT.

This clonotype was recorded many times. V usage is TRBV11-2 and J usage is TRBJ2-3; 12 nucleotides agree with TRBD2. V lost 5 bases and J lost 11; bases outside the gene matches: 5. This CDR3 region has 13 residues. The V gene's germline CDR1 is SGHAT and CDR2 FQNNGV. CDR3 nucleotide sequence: TGTGCCAGCAGCCCCCAACTAGCGGGGGGGCAGTATTTT. Encoded protein: CASSPQLAGGQYF.

At least ten counts were recorded for this clonotype. This chain uses TRBV3-1 with TRBJ1-2, with D possibly TRBD1 on 5 matching bases. The V end lost 0 bases, the J end lost 1 base, and 9 bases lay between the germline ends. The CDR3 contains 15 residues. Germline CDR1 reads LGHDT; CDR2 reads YNNKEL (reference sequence). The CDR3 DNA is TGTGCCAGCAGCCAAGACTGGGGCGGTAACTATGGCTACACCTTC. It is translated as CASSQDWGGNYGYTF. The entire variable domain, with the rest obtained from reference TRBV3-1 and TRBJ1-2, is as follows: DTAVSQTPKYLVTQMGNDKSIKCEQNLGHDTMYWYKQDSKKFLKIMFSYNNKELIINETVPNRFSPKSPDKAHLNLHINSLELGDSAVYFCASSQDWGGNYGYTFGSGTRLTVV.

In its sample, this clonotype was seen many times. V gene TRBV28 combines with J gene TRBJ2-7, with TRBD2 matching 11 bases. Trimming removed 4 bases from V and 2 bases from J; junction bases left unmatched: 4. The CDR3 sequence is 15 residues long. The V gene's germline CDR1 is MDHEN and CDR2 SYDVKM. CDR3 DNA sequence: TGTGCCAGCAGTTATACACTAGCGGGGGCCTACGAGCAGTACTTC. Its protein product is CASSYTLAGAYEQYF.

V usage is TRBV7-2 and J usage is TRBJ1-2; TRBD1 matches at 12 bases. The CDR3 runs to 16 residues. Germline lookup yields CDR1 SGHTA and CDR2 FQGNSA. With V trimmed by 4 bases and J by 3 bases, 6 bases remained unmatched. The CDR3 DNA sequence: TGTGCCAGCAGCTGGGGGGGGACAGGGGGCCACTATGGCTACACCTTC. As protein: CASSWGGTGGHYGYTF.

In this sample, this clonotype turned up many times. The J gene is TRBJ2-3, the V gene TRBV20-1; 12 bases are shared with TRBD2. The CDR3 length is 16 residues. The junction had 11 bases not matched to a gene; V was cut back by 6 bases and J by 4 bases. CDR1 and CDR2 (germline): DFQATT, SNEGSKA (reference sequence). The CDR3 loop is CSAHTTLAGGPDTQYF. CDR3 DNA: TGCAGTGCGCACACGACACTAGCGGGAGGCCCAGATACGCAGTATTTT.

This clonotype turned up a few times. The chain carries TRBV24-1 and TRBJ2-4, with TRBD2 identical over 10 bases. V trimming: 4 bases; J trimming: 0 bases; junction bases outside the gene matches: 23. The CDR3 consists of 23 residues. The germline CDR1 and CDR2 sequences are KGHDR and SFDVKD. The DNA for the CDR3 is TGTGCCACCAGTGACCCCTATGATGTGCCCGGGACTAGCGTCGGCCTAGCCAAAAACATTCAGTACTTC. Translating it yields CATSDPYDVPGTSVGLAKNIQYF.

This clonotype was seen at least ten times. The chain links TRBV7-8 to TRBJ2-7; 9 nucleotides align to TRBD2. The V and J ends lost 5 bases and 0 bases, in that order; junction bases with no gene match: 5. Germline CDR1 is SGHVS and CDR2 is FQNEAQ. There are 15 residues in the CDR3. The CDR3 nucleotides read TGTGCCAGCAGCGCGCGACTAGCGGTCTCCTACGAGCAGTACTTC. Protein product: CASSARLAVSYEQYF.

This clonotype was detected ten times or more. The chain employs TRBV6-2 or TRBV6-3 and TRBJ1-1; no firm D call. The CDR3 length is 14 residues. V lost 2 bases and J lost 5, with 12 bases in between. Germline V gives CDR1 MNHEY, CDR2 SVGEGT. This CDR3 is CASSYPGYGTEAFF. The CDR3 DNA sequence: TGTGCCAGCAGTTACCCAGGCTACGGGACTGAAGCTTTCTTT.

Of note for this clonotype: It may be a read error: a sequence one base away is much more abundant. V usage is TRBV28 and J usage is TRBJ2-5; 8 nucleotides agree with TRBD2. This CDR3 has 14 residues. Trimming cost V 6 bases and J 5 bases; bases outside gene matches: 8. Germline CDR1 reads MDHEN; CDR2 reads SYDVKM. The CDR3, as DNA: TGTGCCAGCAGCACGCCGGGGGGGCGGGAGACCCAGTACTTC. This translates into CASSTPGGRETQYF.

This clonotype has a count of ten or more. V usage is TRBV29-1 and J usage is TRBJ2-7; 7 nucleotides align to TRBD1. Germline trimming cut 6 bases from V and 4 bases from J; bases unmatched to any gene: 9. Germline-derived CDR1 and CDR2 are SQVTM and ANQGSEA. The CDR3 sequence is 13 residues long. This CDR3 is CSVVTGTDYEQYF. The CDR3 DNA reads TGCAGCGTAGTAACCGGGACAGATTACGAGCAGTACTTC.

This chain links TRBV28 with TRBJ1-4; a weak D match, TRBD1 (5 bases). The CDR3 runs 15 residues. V lost 4 bases and J 7 bases, leaving 16 bases between the germline ends. Looked up from germline, CDR1 is MDHEN and CDR2 is SYDVKM. Here the CDR3 reads CASSSPYGGTEKLFF. In nucleotides, the CDR3 is TGTGCCAGCAGTTCGCCTTACGGGGGAACTGAAAAACTGTTTTTT.